These 24 T cell receptor beta chains share one sample of origin, sequenced in a study of molecular identifiers for immune sequencing clone quantification. TCRdb re-derived calls from the PCR reads in MiXCR, one entry per CDR3 protein. The table records 350,000 or so distinct CDR3 sequences, roughly a fifth of them present only once. Sequencing was carried out using naive CD8+ T cells from blood, with Jurkat cell RNA spiked in. As to subset: FACS-sorted CD8+CD4-CCR7+CD45RA+ naive T cells. These receptors were collected from a human donor in good health. Some libraries in this study had Jurkat cell RNA spiked in.

This clonotype was recorded at least ten times. This chain uses TRBV2 with TRBJ2-3, with 8 bases lining up with TRBD2. Trimming cost V 3 bases and J 6 bases; bases outside gene matches: 8. CDR1 and CDR2 from the germline V gene are SNHLY and FYNNEI. The CDR3 is made up of 15 amino acids. CDR3 bases: TGTGCCAGCAGTGAGACTAGCGTATTACAGGATACGCAGTATTTT. Amino acids: CASSETSVLQDTQYF.

This clonotype occurred many times. This chain's CDR3 is CASSRLSGVTDTQYF. DNA of the CDR3: TGTGCCAGCAGCCGTTTGAGTGGGGTCACAGATACGCAGTATTTT. The chain links TRBV7-6 to TRBJ2-3, with unresolved D. The CDR3 consists of 15 residues. With 5 bases removed from V and 2 bases from J, the gap between germline ends came to 14 bases. Germline CDR1 reads SGHVS; CDR2 reads FNYEAQ.

This clonotype was observed many times. The chain uses TRBV12-3 or TRBV12-4 and TRBJ1-1; D is ambiguous. V gave up 3 bases and J gave up 5 bases, with 7 bases separating them. The CDR3 has 12 residues. The CDR3 DNA is TGTGCCAGCAGTTTGACGGGAACTGAAGCTTTCTTT. It encodes CASSLTGTEAFF.

This clonotype was picked up many times. CDR3 coding DNA: TGCAGTGCTCATTCCTCGGTAGCGGGGTCGAGTGAGCAGTTCTTC. This encodes CSAHSSVAGSSEQFF. The J gene is TRBJ2-1, the V gene TRBV20-1, with 8 bases identical to TRBD2. CDR3 length: 15 residues. J gave up 9 bases and V 5 bases, and 15 bases lay outside the gene matches. The germline V gene has CDR1 DFQATT and CDR2 SNEGSKA (reference sequence).

A note on this clonotype: Being one base from a much bigger clone, this may be a read error. The chain recombines TRBV29-1 with TRBJ1-1, with 7 positions matching TRBD1. V lost 6 bases, J lost 6 bases, and 13 bases stayed unmatched. This CDR3 has 14 amino acids. Germline CDR1 SQVTM, CDR2 ANQGSEA. DNA for the CDR3: TGCAGCGTCGAAACTCGACAGGGAGTGGCTGAAGCTTTCTTT. Translating it yields CSVETRQGVAEAFF. Together with reference TRBV29-1 and TRBJ1-1, the CDR3 gives the full variable domain: SAVISQKPSRDICQRGTSLTIQCQVDSQVTMMFWYRQQPGQSLTLIATANQGSEATYESGFVIDKFPISRPNLTFSTLTVSNMSPEDSSIYLCSVETRQGVAEAFFGQGTRLTVV.

In the case of this clonotype: An end of the junction differs from the germline gene, which may be a read error. The J gene is TRBJ2-5, the V gene TRBV28, with a weak D call TRBD2 (6 bases). Per the germline V gene, CDR1 is MDHEN and CDR2 is SYDVKM. The CDR3 runs 16 residues. CDR3 sequence: CASRKGLADFQGTQYF. The CDR3 DNA is TGTGCCAGCAGGAAGGGATTAGCGGATTTCCAAGGGACCCAGTACTTC.

This clonotype was picked up a small number of times. V usage is TRBV7-8 and J usage is TRBJ2-5; D remains ambiguous. Trimming took off 0 bases at V and 4 bases at J, with 12 bases between the two ends. The CDR3 runs 15 residues. Germline CDR1 SGHVS, CDR2 FQNEAQ. CDR3 protein: CASSLAEGGIETQYF. In DNA form, the CDR3 reads TGTGCCAGCAGCTTAGCGGAAGGTGGGATAGAGACCCAGTACTTC.

On this clonotype itself: This may stem from a read error, because a much larger clone lies one nucleotide away. The chain joins TRBV4-1 to TRBJ1-1; tentative D call: TRBD1 (6 bases). The CDR3 covers 13 residues. The germline V gene has CDR1 MGHRA and CDR2 YSYEKL. The V gene lost 1 base and the J gene lost 6 bases, with 9 bases spanning the gap. CDR3 sequence: CASSQAGEAEAFF. CDR3 coding DNA: TGCGCCAGCAGCCAAGCAGGGGAGGCTGAAGCTTTCTTT.

This clonotype was observed at least ten times. The chain is built from TRBV12-3 or TRBV12-4 and TRBJ2-2, with no clear D. The V and J ends lost 4 bases and 3 bases respectively, with 9 bases between them. The CDR3 extends over 14 amino acids. CDR3 in DNA: TGTGCCAGCAGTTCCTACATCGACACCGGGGAGCTGTTTTTT. Translation: CASSSYIDTGELFF.

This clonotype was found many times. V usage is TRBV15 and J usage is TRBJ2-3; the D gene is possibly TRBD2 (5 bases). Germline lookup yields CDR1 LNHNV and CDR2 YYDKDF (reference sequence). The CDR3 covers 15 residues. Trimming stripped 5 bases from V and 0 bases from J, with 12 bases between. The CDR3 DNA sequence: TGTGCCACCAGCCCTAGGTGGGAGAGCACAGATACGCAGTATTTT. Its translation is CATSPRWESTDTQYF.

In regard to this clonotype: This may come from a read error, since a much larger clone is one base off. The rearrangement joins TRBV2 to TRBJ1-1; D might be TRBD1 (5 bases). The CDR3 has 14 residues. Germline V gene data show CDR1 as SNHLY and CDR2 as FYNNEI. In nucleotides, the CDR3 is TGTACCAGCAGTGAAGAAGGGGAGAACACTGAAGCTTTCTTT. Translating it yields CTSSEEGENTEAFF.

This clonotype was seen at least ten times. The chain employs TRBV12-5 and TRBJ1-1, with D possibly being TRBD1 (5 bases). The length of the CDR3 is 15 residues. V gave up 6 bases and J gave up 2 bases, with 16 bases separating them. Per the germline V gene, CDR1 is LGHNT and CDR2 is FRNRAP. The CDR3: CASGIGQGDNTEAFF. CDR3 nucleotide sequence: TGTGCTAGTGGCATCGGACAAGGGGATAACACTGAAGCTTTCTTT.

This clonotype was seen at least ten times. The genes are TRBV6-5 and TRBJ2-1; 12 positions agree with TRBD1. The germline V gene has CDR1 MNHEY and CDR2 SVGAGI. V shed 5 bases, J shed 5 bases, and the junction held 1 base outside the gene matches. The CDR3 totals 14 residues. CDR3 nucleotides: TGTGCCAGCAGTGGGGACAGGGGGCACAATGAGCAGTTCTTC. Its protein product is CASSGDRGHNEQFF.

This clonotype has a count of ten or more. This chain uses TRBV4-1 with TRBJ1-1; the D gene is possibly TRBD1 (6 bases). CDR1 MGHRA and CDR2 YSYEKL come from the germline V gene. The CDR3 loop spans 14 amino acids. V gave up 5 bases and J gave up 5 bases, with 15 bases separating them. The CDR3 DNA is TGCGCCAGCAGCACACGACAGGAGGGTACTGAAGCTTTCTTT. Translating gives CASSTRQEGTEAFF.

This clonotype was seen ten or more times. The rearrangement links TRBV5-6 to TRBJ1-4; 10 bases agree with TRBD1. CDR3 size: 17 residues. Germline V gives CDR1 SGHDT, CDR2 YYEEEE. J gave up 2 bases and V 5 bases, and 9 bases lay outside the gene matches. CDR3 residues: CASSNDRGLSTNEKLFF. The CDR3 DNA follows: TGTGCCAGCAGTAACGACAGGGGGCTTTCCACTAATGAAAAACTGTTTTTT.

This clonotype has at least ten counts. CDR3 region: CASSTGWEETQYF. CDR3 DNA: TGTGCCAGCAGTACCGGCTGGGAAGAGACCCAGTACTTC. The chain links TRBV9 to TRBJ2-5; D gene ambiguous. The germline V gene has CDR1 SGDLS and CDR2 YYNGEE. The V and J ends lost 5 bases and 3 bases respectively, with 11 bases between them. The CDR3 has 13 amino acids.

This clonotype was counted at least ten times. The CDR3 DNA sequence: TGTGCCAGCAGTTGGACAGGGGGATCCGTTGAGACCCAGTACTTC. Amino acid sequence: CASSWTGGSVETQYF. The chain couples TRBV6-2 or TRBV6-3 to TRBJ2-5; the match to TRBD1 covers 10 bases. The CDR3 is 15 residues long. V trimming: 4 bases; J trimming: 5 bases; junction bases outside the gene matches: 7. From germline, CDR1 is MNHEY and CDR2 SVGEGT.

In regard to this clonotype: Being one base from a much bigger clone, this may be a read error. The rearrangement joins TRBV29-1 to TRBJ2-2; no firm D call. The V and J ends lost 6 bases and 6 bases respectively, with 5 bases between them. The germline V gene has CDR1 SQVTM and CDR2 ANQGSEA. The CDR3 contains 10 residues. CDR3 DNA sequence: TGCAGCGTGTGGTCCGGGGAGCTGTTTTTT. It encodes CSVWSGELFF.

At least ten counts were recorded for this clonotype. V is TRBV2 and J is TRBJ1-1, with D tentatively TRBD1 (5 bases). Germline CDR1 reads SNHLY; CDR2 reads FYNNEI. Trimming took 6 bases from V and 2 from J, leaving 10 bases between them. CDR3 length: 13 residues. CDR3 DNA: TGTGCCAGCAGCCCGGGGCTTAACACTGAAGCTTTCTTT. This codes for CASSPGLNTEAFF.

This clonotype has a handful of counts. The chain joins TRBV6-2 or TRBV6-3 to TRBJ2-7; D is undetermined. Trimming removed 5 bases at V and 7 bases at J, with 21 bases between. Germline V gives CDR1 MNHEY, CDR2 SVGEGT. There are 15 residues in the CDR3. The CDR3 coding sequence is TGTGCCAGCAGTCCCGGCGCTCCGCCACCCTGGGAGCAGTACTTC. It is translated as CASSPGAPPPWEQYF.

This clonotype was counted ten times or more. The chain links TRBV5-1 to TRBJ1-1; D not resolved. The V gene's germline CDR1 is SGHRS and CDR2 YFSETQ. This CDR3 has 12 residues. V shed 2 bases and J shed 8 bases, with 10 bases lying between them. In DNA, the CDR3 is TGCGCCAGCAGCTTCCGACCTCCCGAAGCTTTCTTT. Its protein product is CASSFRPPEAFF.

This clonotype has more than one count but fewer than ten. Compared with germline, one end of the junction differs, possibly owing to a read error. The chain joins TRBV9 to TRBJ2-1, with a tentative D call TRBD1 (6 bases). The CDR3 is 13 amino acids. Germline CDR1 SGDLS, CDR2 YYNGEE. CDR3: CASSASQGYERFF. In nucleotides, the CDR3 is TGTGCCAGCAGCGCATCACAGGGCTATGAGCGGTTCTTC.

At least ten counts were recorded for this clonotype. This chain joins TRBV4-3 and TRBJ1-1; no clear D gene. Germline CDR1 reads LGHNA; CDR2 reads YSLEER. The V and J ends lost 2 bases and 1 base respectively, with 5 bases between them. The CDR3 contains 13 residues. The CDR3 reads CASSQYRNTEAFF. The CDR3 DNA follows: TGCGCCAGCAGCCAATACAGGAACACTGAAGCTTTCTTT.

This clonotype occurred many times. The CDR3: CASRQTGTEAFF. DNA for the CDR3: TGTGCCAGCAGACAAACCGGGACTGAAGCTTTCTTT. The chain joins TRBV7-9 to TRBJ1-1; D not certain. V was clipped by 6 bases and J by 5 bases, with 10 bases between them. This CDR3 has 12 residues. CDR1 is SEHNR, CDR2 FQNEAQ, per germline (reference sequence).